These 6 T cell receptor beta chains share one sample of origin, sequenced in a study of shared clonotypes between healthy human individuals. Sequencing was performed with immunoSEQ multiplex PCR; in TCRdb, only in-frame clones are kept and a portion is missing. The profile shows about half a million clones, 79% of them singletons. Sequencing was done on a sample of PBMCs. Every receptor here comes from a woman aged 40-49 years in good health. Some clones in this sample may be carry-over from other donors' samples.

V is TRBV29-1 and J is TRBJ1-1, with D possibly matching TRBD1 (5 bases). CDR1 and CDR2 from the germline V gene are SQVTM and ANQGSEA. This CDR3 has 13 amino acids. Trimming stripped 7 bases from V and 3 bases from J, with 15 bases between. DNA of the CDR3: TGCAGCGGCCAAAAGGGAGGGGACACTGAAGCTTTCTTT. It translates to CSGQKGGDTEAFF.

This clone was found once. V is TRBV5-4 and J is TRBJ1-1; no definite D call. The CDR3 is 13 residues long. V was pared by 2 bases and J by 1 base, with 6 bases between. The germline V gene encodes CDR1 SGHNT and CDR2 YYREEE (reference sequence). CDR3 loop: CASSFGENTEAFF. As DNA, the CDR3 is TGTGCCAGCAGCTTTGGGGAGAACACTGAAGCTTTCTTT.

The chain is built from TRBV28 and TRBJ1-1; no firm D call. The CDR3 length is 14 residues. From germline, CDR1 is MDHEN and CDR2 SYDVKM. V lost 2 bases and J lost 1, with 8 bases in between. CDR3 sequence reads: CASSLARANTEAFF. For the CDR3, the DNA is TGTGCCAGCAGTTTAGCGCGGGCGAACACTGAAGCTTTCTTT. The variable domain in full, completed from reference TRBV28 and TRBJ1-1, reads DVKVTQSSRYLVKRTGEKVFLECVQDMDHENMFWYRQDPGLGLRLIYFSYDVKMKEKGDIPEGYSVSREKKERFSLILESASTNQTSMYLCASSLARANTEAFFGQGTRLTVV.

The J gene is TRBJ2-1, the V gene TRBV30; TRBD1 matches at 7 bases. V gave up 3 bases and J gave up 5 bases; unmatched junction bases: 7. This CDR3 is 14 amino acids long. Germline CDR1 GTSNPN, CDR2 SVGIG (reference sequence). The DNA for the CDR3 is TGTGCCTGGAGGACGGACAGGTGGCACAATGAGCAGTTCTTC. Its translation is CAWRTDRWHNEQFF. The entire variable domain, with the rest obtained from reference TRBV30 and TRBJ2-1, is as follows: SQTIHQWPATLVQPVGSPLSLECTVEGTSNPNLYWYRQAAGRGLQLLFYSVGIGQISSEVPQNLSASRPQDRQFILSSKKLLLSDSGFYLCAWRTDRWHNEQFFGPGTRLTVL.

The chain couples TRBV28 to TRBJ2-1; the match to TRBD2 covers 8 bases. The V and J ends lost 6 bases and 5 bases, in that order; junction bases with no gene match: 9. Germline CDR1 and CDR2: MDHEN and SYDVKM. CDR3 size: 15 residues. This CDR3 reads CASSRSGSRNNEQFF. In DNA, the CDR3 is TGTGCCAGCAGCAGAAGCGGGAGTAGGAACAATGAGCAGTTCTTC.

This clone was picked up one time. The chain combines TRBV7-8 with TRBJ2-7; D uncertain. Trimming left V 3 bases short and J 0 bases short, with 9 bases between. CDR3 length: 14 residues. Germline V gene sequence: CDR1 SGHVS, CDR2 FQNEAQ. CDR3 nucleotides: TGTGCCAGCAGCTTGGGTACCACCTCCTACGAGCAGTACTTC. Translated, it gives CASSLGTTSYEQYF.